This is a list of T cell receptor beta chains from one sample in a study of blood T cell repertoires in COVID-19. Some clones are missing from TCRdb's copy, which holds only in-frame ones; the method was immunoSEQ multiplex PCR. The table includes about 250,000 clones, almost 85% detected once. The sample taken for sequencing was peripheral blood. The receptors derive from a man over 45 with COVID-19, enrolled during active disease. The CDR3 runs from the conserved cysteine through the conserved F or W. Fields, in order: CDR3 length, D gene, J gene, V gene, clone size, CDR3 protein, CDR3 DNA. The D gene is left open where the match is weak. The size of a clone is reported for some rows only, either as once, few or many, or as a class for expanded clones.

len: 18
d_gene: NA
j_gene: TRBJ1-4
v_gene: TRBV3-1/TRBV3-2
abundance: NA
CDR3aa: CASSQWYIRAGKNEKLFF
CDR3nt: TGTGCCAGCAGCCAATGGTATATCCGGGCAGGGAAAAATGAAAAACTGTTTTTT

len: 13
d_gene: NA
j_gene: TRBJ2-1
v_gene: TRBV5-1
abundance: NA
CDR3aa: CASSLVGSNEQFF
CDR3nt: TGCGCCAGCAGCTTGGTGGGCAGCAATGAGCAGTTCTTC

len: 16
d_gene: NA
j_gene: TRBJ2-5
v_gene: TRBV30
abundance: NA
CDR3aa: CAWSVRTGGAPKTQYF
CDR3nt: TGTGCCTGGAGTGTACGAACTGGGGGGGCCCCGAAGACCCAGTACTTC

len: 14
d_gene: NA
j_gene: TRBJ2-7
v_gene: TRBV19
abundance: NA
CDR3aa: CASSPTGFPEGQYF
CDR3nt: TGTGCCAGTAGCCCAACAGGGTTTCCAGAGGGGCAGTACTTC

len: 17
d_gene: TRBD2
j_gene: TRBJ2-3
v_gene: TRBV24-1
abundance: NA
CDR3aa: CATSDPGRARGTDTQYF
CDR3nt: TGTGCCACCAGTGACCCCGGGAGGGCGCGGGGCACAGATACGCAGTATTTT

len: 14
d_gene: NA
j_gene: TRBJ1-1
v_gene: TRBV14
abundance: NA
CDR3aa: CASSQARALTEAFF
CDR3nt: TGTGCCAGCAGCCAAGCCCGCGCGTTGACTGAAGCTTTCTTT

len: 15
d_gene: TRBD2
j_gene: TRBJ2-3
v_gene: TRBV5-1
abundance: NA
CDR3aa: CASSFSGGAADTQYF
CDR3nt: TGCGCCAGCAGCTTTAGCGGGGGGGCCGCAGATACGCAGTATTTT

len: 13
d_gene: TRBD2
j_gene: TRBJ2-1
v_gene: TRBV27
abundance: NA
CDR3aa: CASTRGGYNEQFF
CDR3nt: TGTGCCAGCACCCGCGGGGGGTACAATGAGCAGTTCTTC

len: 15
d_gene: TRBD1
j_gene: TRBJ1-1
v_gene: TRBV28
abundance: NA
CDR3aa: CASSRPGQMNTEAFF
CDR3nt: TGTGCCAGCAGTCGTCCGGGACAGATGAACACTGAAGCTTTCTTT

len: 14
d_gene: TRBD1
j_gene: TRBJ2-7
v_gene: TRBV19
abundance: once
CDR3aa: CASSSGQRSYEQYF
CDR3nt: TGTGCCAGTAGTTCGGGACAGCGGTCCTACGAGCAGTACTTC

len: 13
d_gene: TRBD1
j_gene: TRBJ1-1
v_gene: TRBV7-9
abundance: NA
CDR3aa: CASSPGGRTEAFF
CDR3nt: TGTGCCAGCAGCCCAGGGGGTCGCACTGAAGCTTTCTTT

len: 16
d_gene: TRBD2
j_gene: TRBJ2-7
v_gene: TRBV15
abundance: NA
CDR3aa: CATSREFGGLGVRQYF
CDR3nt: TGTGCCACCAGCAGAGAGTTTGGGGGACTAGGGGTACGGCAGTACTTC

len: 16
d_gene: TRBD1
j_gene: TRBJ2-5
v_gene: TRBV19
abundance: NA
CDR3aa: CASSIGGTAGQETQYF
CDR3nt: TGTGCCAGTAGTATAGGAGGGACAGCTGGCCAAGAGACCCAGTACTTC

len: 15
d_gene: TRBD1
j_gene: TRBJ1-2
v_gene: TRBV7-3
abundance: NA
CDR3aa: CASSTSGDRAGGYTF
CDR3nt: TGTGCCAGCAGCACCTCCGGGGACAGGGCAGGTGGCTACACCTTC

len: 14
d_gene: NA
j_gene: TRBJ1-1
v_gene: TRBV28
abundance: NA
CDR3aa: CASSFWGRGTEAFF
CDR3nt: TGTGCCAGCAGTTTCTGGGGAAGGGGCACTGAAGCTTTCTTT

len: 13
d_gene: NA
j_gene: TRBJ1-5
v_gene: TRBV9
abundance: NA
CDR3aa: CASSPGADQPQHF
CDR3nt: TGTGCCAGCAGTCCAGGGGCGGATCAGCCCCAGCATTTT

len: 14
d_gene: NA
j_gene: TRBJ2-3
v_gene: TRBV10-3
abundance: once
CDR3aa: CAISEGTTTDTQYF
CDR3nt: TGTGCCATCAGTGAAGGGACAACCACAGATACGCAGTATTTT

len: 14
d_gene: NA
j_gene: TRBJ2-7
v_gene: TRBV19
abundance: NA
CDR3aa: CASSIGQGRHEQYF
CDR3nt: TGTGCCAGTAGTATCGGGCAGGGTCGACACGAGCAGTACTTC

len: 17
d_gene: NA
j_gene: TRBJ1-1
v_gene: TRBV14
abundance: NA
CDR3aa: CASSQEGRGGTNTEAFF
CDR3nt: TGTGCCAGCAGCCAAGAGGGACGGGGAGGCACGAACACTGAAGCTTTCTTT

len: 14
d_gene: NA
j_gene: TRBJ2-3
v_gene: TRBV9
abundance: NA
CDR3aa: CASSVSPGVGTQYF
CDR3nt: TGTGCCAGCAGCGTATCCCCAGGGGTCGGTACGCAGTATTTT

len: 15
d_gene: TRBD1
j_gene: TRBJ2-2
v_gene: TRBV7-9
abundance: NA
CDR3aa: CASSGQGASTGELFF
CDR3nt: TGTGCCAGCAGCGGACAGGGGGCCAGCACCGGGGAGCTGTTTTTT

len: 15
d_gene: NA
j_gene: TRBJ2-6
v_gene: TRBV5-4
abundance: NA
CDR3aa: CASSLGGPGANVLTF
CDR3nt: TGTGCCAGCAGCTTGGGAGGCCCTGGGGCCAACGTCCTGACTTTC

len: 15
d_gene: TRBD1
j_gene: TRBJ1-1
v_gene: TRBV5-4
abundance: once
CDR3aa: CASRPQGFRDTEAFF
CDR3nt: TGTGCCAGCAGACCACAGGGGTTCAGGGACACTGAAGCTTTCTTT

len: 15
d_gene: NA
j_gene: TRBJ1-1
v_gene: TRBV6-4
abundance: NA
CDR3aa: CASSDSGSRNTEAFF
CDR3nt: TGTGCCAGCAGTGACTCCGGGAGTAGGAACACTGAAGCTTTCTTT

len: 17
d_gene: NA
j_gene: TRBJ2-2
v_gene: TRBV5-1
abundance: NA
CDR3aa: CASSFSGPLGNTGELFF
CDR3nt: TGCGCCAGCAGCTTTTCCGGTCCGCTAGGGAACACCGGGGAGCTGTTTTTT

len: 13
d_gene: NA
j_gene: TRBJ1-2
v_gene: TRBV28
abundance: NA
CDR3aa: CASSLRQVYGYTF
CDR3nt: TGTGCCAGCAGTCTAAGACAGGTCTATGGCTACACCTTC

len: 14
d_gene: NA
j_gene: TRBJ2-7
v_gene: TRBV5-4
abundance: once
CDR3aa: CASSIGGHNYEQYF
CDR3nt: TGTGCCAGCAGTATAGGGGGACACAACTACGAGCAGTACTTC

len: 15
d_gene: TRBD1
j_gene: TRBJ1-1
v_gene: TRBV6-5
abundance: NA
CDR3aa: CASRADRGTDTEAFF
CDR3nt: TGTGCCAGCCGAGCGGACAGGGGCACGGACACTGAAGCTTTCTTT

len: 16
d_gene: NA
j_gene: TRBJ2-1
v_gene: TRBV3-1/TRBV3-2
abundance: few
CDR3aa: CASSQSGPSSYNEQFF
CDR3nt: TGTGCCAGCAGCCAATCTGGGCCCAGCTCCTACAATGAGCAGTTCTTC

len: 18
d_gene: TRBD1
j_gene: TRBJ1-2
v_gene: TRBV5-1
abundance: NA
CDR3aa: CASSYTGTGGFSDYGYTF
CDR3nt: TGCGCCAGCAGCTACACCGGGACAGGGGGCTTTAGTGACTATGGCTACACCTTC

len: 16
d_gene: NA
j_gene: TRBJ2-7
v_gene: TRBV6-5
abundance: NA
CDR3aa: CASSSNRVGSSYEQYF
CDR3nt: TGTGCCAGCAGTTCAAACAGGGTAGGGAGCTCCTACGAGCAGTACTTC

len: 16
d_gene: NA
j_gene: TRBJ2-1
v_gene: TRBV21-1
abundance: NA
CDR3aa: CASSNTGTSGGYGQFF
CDR3nt: TGTGCCAGCAGCAACACCGGGACTAGCGGGGGGTATGGGCAGTTCTTC

len: 12
d_gene: NA
j_gene: TRBJ1-5
v_gene: TRBV7-2
abundance: NA
CDR3aa: CASSPQGQPQHF
CDR3nt: TGTGCCAGCAGCCCACAGGGTCAGCCCCAGCATTTT

len: 15
d_gene: TRBD1
j_gene: TRBJ2-2
v_gene: TRBV29-1
abundance: NA
CDR3aa: CSVRNRGRITGELFF
CDR3nt: TGCAGCGTCCGTAACAGGGGGCGCATCACCGGGGAGCTGTTTTTT

len: 13
d_gene: NA
j_gene: TRBJ2-4
v_gene: TRBV6-6
abundance: NA
CDR3aa: CASSSPGKNIQYF
CDR3nt: TGTGCCAGCAGTTCCCCCGGGAAAAACATTCAGTACTTC

len: 14
d_gene: TRBD1
j_gene: TRBJ1-2
v_gene: TRBV30
abundance: NA
CDR3aa: CAWIPRDRRYGYTF
CDR3nt: TGTGCCTGGATTCCCCGGGACAGGAGATATGGCTACACCTTC

len: 14
d_gene: TRBD1
j_gene: TRBJ2-1
v_gene: TRBV2
abundance: NA
CDR3aa: CAIGRDRGYNEQFF
CDR3nt: TGTGCCATCGGACGGGACAGGGGCTACAATGAGCAGTTCTTC

len: 17
d_gene: TRBD1
j_gene: TRBJ1-1
v_gene: TRBV5-1
abundance: NA
CDR3aa: CASSSRGQGPWNTEAFF
CDR3nt: TGCGCCAGCAGCTCTCGGGGACAGGGGCCGTGGAACACTGAAGCTTTCTTT

len: 16
d_gene: TRBD1
j_gene: TRBJ1-4
v_gene: TRBV3-1/TRBV3-2
abundance: NA
CDR3aa: CASSQERTGGFEKLFF
CDR3nt: TGTGCCAGCAGCCAAGAACGGACAGGGGGCTTTGAAAAACTGTTTTTT

len: 11
d_gene: NA
j_gene: TRBJ2-3
v_gene: TRBV19
abundance: NA
CDR3aa: CASHGSGTQYF
CDR3nt: TGTGCCAGTCACGGAAGCGGTACGCAGTATTTT

len: 14
d_gene: TRBD1
j_gene: TRBJ1-4
v_gene: TRBV5-1
abundance: NA
CDR3aa: CASSGTDHNEKLFF
CDR3nt: TGCGCCAGCAGCGGGACAGACCATAATGAAAAACTGTTTTTT

len: 18
d_gene: TRBD1
j_gene: TRBJ2-1
v_gene: TRBV19
abundance: NA
CDR3aa: CASSNRDRGPHSYNEQFF
CDR3nt: TGTGCCAGTAGTAACCGGGACAGGGGGCCCCACTCCTACAATGAGCAGTTCTTC

len: 15
d_gene: TRBD2
j_gene: TRBJ2-1
v_gene: TRBV3-1/TRBV3-2
abundance: NA
CDR3aa: CASSRGTGGRDEQFF
CDR3nt: TGTGCCAGCAGCCGGGGGACGGGAGGTAGGGATGAGCAGTTCTTC

len: 14
d_gene: NA
j_gene: TRBJ1-1
v_gene: TRBV6-6
abundance: NA
CDR3aa: CASSFGGASTEAFF
CDR3nt: TGTGCCAGCAGTTTTGGAGGGGCTAGCACTGAAGCTTTCTTT

len: 16
d_gene: TRBD2
j_gene: TRBJ2-3
v_gene: TRBV5-1
abundance: NA
CDR3aa: CASSLLAGGVTDTQYF
CDR3nt: TGCGCCAGCAGCCTACTAGCGGGGGGCGTCACAGATACGCAGTATTTT

len: 18
d_gene: NA
j_gene: TRBJ2-1
v_gene: TRBV5-8
abundance: NA
CDR3aa: CASSLALQYLWSYNEQFF
CDR3nt: TGTGCCAGCAGCTTGGCCTTACAGTACCTCTGGTCCTACAATGAGCAGTTCTTC

len: 15
d_gene: NA
j_gene: TRBJ1-2
v_gene: TRBV7-8
abundance: NA
CDR3aa: CASSLGAGHDYGYTF
CDR3nt: TGTGCCAGCAGCTTAGGGGCAGGTCACGACTATGGCTACACCTTC

len: 17
d_gene: NA
j_gene: TRBJ2-6
v_gene: TRBV21-1
abundance: NA
CDR3aa: CASTLGTGDSGANVLTF
CDR3nt: TGTGCCAGCACCCTAGGGACAGGAGACTCTGGGGCCAACGTCCTGACTTTC

len: 13
d_gene: NA
j_gene: TRBJ2-7
v_gene: TRBV11-1
abundance: NA
CDR3aa: CASSSTDNGEQYF
CDR3nt: TGTGCCAGCAGCTCAACGGACAACGGCGAGCAGTACTTC

len: 13
d_gene: TRBD2
j_gene: TRBJ2-1
v_gene: TRBV7-3
abundance: NA
CDR3aa: CASSSQGGDEQFF
CDR3nt: TGTGCCAGCAGCTCCCAGGGAGGGGATGAGCAGTTCTTC

len: 14
d_gene: NA
j_gene: TRBJ2-3
v_gene: TRBV7-3
abundance: NA
CDR3aa: CASSPGQGGRPQYF
CDR3nt: TGTGCCAGCAGCCCCGGACAGGGAGGGAGGCCGCAGTATTTT

len: 16
d_gene: TRBD1
j_gene: TRBJ1-1
v_gene: TRBV10-3
abundance: once
CDR3aa: CAISDRTGRMNTEAFF
CDR3nt: TGTGCCATCAGTGATCGGACAGGCCGCATGAACACTGAAGCTTTCTTT

len: 13
d_gene: TRBD1
j_gene: TRBJ1-6
v_gene: TRBV3-1/TRBV3-2
abundance: once
CDR3aa: CASSQTGVSPLHF
CDR3nt: TGTGCCAGCAGCCAAACAGGGGTTTCACCCCTCCACTTT

len: 17
d_gene: NA
j_gene: TRBJ2-1
v_gene: TRBV11-2
abundance: NA
CDR3aa: CASSLNLGAGPYNEQFF
CDR3nt: TGTGCCAGCAGCTTGAACCTAGGGGCAGGCCCCTACAATGAGCAGTTCTTC

len: 16
d_gene: TRBD1
j_gene: TRBJ2-1
v_gene: TRBV2
abundance: NA
CDR3aa: CASSRQTGRAYNEQFF
CDR3nt: TGTGCCAGCTCCCGACAGACAGGGCGAGCATACAATGAGCAGTTCTTC

len: 16
d_gene: TRBD1
j_gene: TRBJ2-1
v_gene: TRBV13
abundance: few
CDR3aa: CASSLEREQGAYEQFF
CDR3nt: TGTGCCAGCAGCTTAGAGAGAGAACAGGGGGCGTATGAGCAGTTCTTC

len: 17
d_gene: TRBD1
j_gene: TRBJ2-3
v_gene: TRBV30
abundance: NA
CDR3aa: CAWNVYNRGRLTDTQYF
CDR3nt: TGTGCCTGGAATGTATACAACAGGGGGCGCCTTACAGATACGCAGTATTTT